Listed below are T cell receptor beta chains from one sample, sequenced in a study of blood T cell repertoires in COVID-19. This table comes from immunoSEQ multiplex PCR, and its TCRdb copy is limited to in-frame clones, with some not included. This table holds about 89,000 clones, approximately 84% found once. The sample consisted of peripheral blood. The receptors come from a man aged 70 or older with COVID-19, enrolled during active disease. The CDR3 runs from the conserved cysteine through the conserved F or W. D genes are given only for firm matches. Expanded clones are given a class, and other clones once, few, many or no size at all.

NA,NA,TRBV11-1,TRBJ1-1,TGTGCCAGCAGCTCGACAGATGAAGCTTTCTTT,CASSSTDEAFF
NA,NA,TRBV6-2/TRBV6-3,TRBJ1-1,TGTGCCAGCAGCTTCACCCGGGGAACTGAAGCTTTCTTT,CASSFTRGTEAFF
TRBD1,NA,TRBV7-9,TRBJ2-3,TGTGCCAGCAGCTTAGGACCGGGACAGAGCACAGATACGCAGTATTTT,CASSLGPGQSTDTQYF
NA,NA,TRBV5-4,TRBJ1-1,TGTGCCAGCAGCCCTCTACAGGGAATAAACACTGAAGCTTTCTTT,CASSPLQGINTEAFF
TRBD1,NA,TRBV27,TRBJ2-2,TGTGCCAGCAGAACAGGGGCGAGTGGGGAGCTGTTTTTT,CASRTGASGELFF
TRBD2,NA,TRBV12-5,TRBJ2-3,TGTGCTAGTGGTCCCGAACTAGCGGGGGGGTTAGATACGCAGTATTTT,CASGPELAGGLDTQYF
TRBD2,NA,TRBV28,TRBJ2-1,TGTGCCAGCAGTTTACCCGGACTAGCGATCTACAATGAGCAGTTCTTC,CASSLPGLAIYNEQFF
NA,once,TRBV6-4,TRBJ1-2,TGTGCCAGCAGTGTCTATTCGGGGAGCCTAAGTGGCTACACCTTC,CASSVYSGSLSGYTF
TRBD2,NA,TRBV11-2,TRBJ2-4,TGTGCCAGCAGCTTAGGCGTAGCGGGGGGCCTCTACTTC,CASSLGVAGGLYF
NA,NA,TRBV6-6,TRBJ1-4,TGTGCCAGCAGTTACGGGTCAGGGCGTGAAAAACTGTTTTTT,CASSYGSGREKLFF
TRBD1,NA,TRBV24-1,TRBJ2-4,TGTGCCACCAGTGATTTCCTTGGACAGGGGGCCGAATTCCGGGCAAACATTCAGTACTTC,CATSDFLGQGAEFRANIQYF
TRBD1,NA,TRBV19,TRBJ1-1,TGTGCCAGTAATGACAGGGGGCTGAGCACTGAAGCTTTCTTT,CASNDRGLSTEAFF
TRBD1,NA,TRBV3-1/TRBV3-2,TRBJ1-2,TGTGCCAGCAGCCAAAGGCCAACCGGGACAGGGAACTATGGCTACACCTTC,CASSQRPTGTGNYGYTF
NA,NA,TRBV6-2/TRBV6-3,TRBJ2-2,TGTGCCAGCAGTTACGGGGGAGGTAGCAGAAACACCGGGGAGCTGTTTTTT,CASSYGGGSRNTGELFF
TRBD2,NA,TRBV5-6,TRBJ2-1,TGTGCCAGCAGCCCGGAGCGGGGCGGCAATGAGCAGTTCTTC,CASSPERGGNEQFF
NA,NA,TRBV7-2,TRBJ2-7,TGTGCCAGCAGCGCAAAGGGCGCGGGTAGGGAGCAGTACTTC,CASSAKGAGREQYF
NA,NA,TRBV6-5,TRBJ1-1,TGTGCCAGCAGTTTTTCGCTAGGAAACACTGAAGCTTTCTTT,CASSFSLGNTEAFF
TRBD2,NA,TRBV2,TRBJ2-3,TGTGCCAGCAGTGAAATGGCGGGAGGAGGCCCAGATACGCAGTATTTT,CASSEMAGGGPDTQYF